These T cell receptor beta chains were read from a single sample in a study of cytomegalovirus exposure and HLA in healthy donors. Clones were read by immunoSEQ multiplex PCR, and TCRdb kept only the in-frame ones, dropping some. Counted here are some 270,000 clones, about 86% occurring once; the ten biggest clones make up over 0.95%. Input material: PBMCs. The source is a woman aged 18 to 35 in good health and CMV-seronegative. CDR3s include the opening cysteine and the closing phenylalanine or tryptophan. The D gene is left open where the match is weak. The size field is filled for only some rows; it gives once, few, many or a size class.

TRBJ2-2 . . TRBV6-6 CASSYNRANTGELFF TGTGCCAGCAGTTATAACAGGGCCAACACCGGGGAGCTGTTTTTT
TRBJ2-7 TRBD2 . TRBV4-3 CASSQTSGHGYEQYF TGCGCCAGCAGCCAGACTAGCGGTCATGGATACGAGCAGTACTTC
TRBJ1-2 TRBD1 . TRBV28 CASSWADRGGYTF TGTGCCAGCAGTTGGGCGGACAGGGGAGGGTACACCTTC
TRBJ1-4 TRBD1 . TRBV28 CASSFSGQGNEKLFF TGTGCCAGCAGTTTTTCCGGACAGGGTAATGAAAAACTGTTTTTT
TRBJ1-2 TRBD1 . TRBV6-4 CASGDSNYGYTF TGTGCCAGTGGGGACAGTAACTATGGCTACACCTTC
TRBJ2-7 TRBD1 . TRBV28 CASSWTGGSYEQYF TGTGCCAGCAGTTGGACAGGGGGCTCCTACGAGCAGTACTTC
TRBJ1-1 . . TRBV9 CASRPGGSNTEAFF TGTGCCAGCAGGCCGGGGGGGTCCAACACTGAAGCTTTCTTT
TRBJ2-3 TRBD2 . TRBV29-1 CSDLSGVTDTQYF TGCAGCGACCTTAGCGGGGTCACAGATACGCAGTATTTT
TRBJ1-6 . . TRBV7-6 CASSPLQLSSYNSPLHF TGTGCCAGCAGCCCGCTACAGTTGAGCTCCTATAATTCACCCCTCCACTTT
TRBJ1-2 . . TRBV29-1 CSVTRDGNYGYTF TGCAGCGTGACTAGGGACGGGAACTATGGCTACACCTTC
TRBJ2-3 . . TRBV5-4 CASSLDPGKLSTDTQYF TGTGCCAGCAGCTTGGACCCGGGAAAGTTGAGCACAGATACGCAGTATTTT
TRBJ2-5 . . TRBV14 CASSRENRQETQYF TGTGCCAGCAGCCGAGAGAACAGGCAAGAGACCCAGTACTTC
TRBJ2-7 . . TRBV27 CASSHHQGTRYF TGTGCCAGCAGCCACCACCAGGGAACTCGGTACTTC
TRBJ2-1 TRBD2 . TRBV9 CASSGPGGPDEQFF TGTGCCAGCAGCGGACCGGGGGGGCCCGATGAGCAGTTCTTC
TRBJ1-3 . . TRBV29-1 CSAKLGSSGNTIYF TGCAGCGCTAAATTGGGCTCCTCAGGAAACACCATATATTTT
TRBJ1-4 TRBD1 . TRBV7-6 CASSFNRDSTEKLFF TGTGCCAGCAGCTTCAACCGGGACAGTACTGAAAAACTGTTTTTT
TRBJ2-5 TRBD1 . TRBV6-1 CASILGQQETQYF TGTGCCAGCATCTTGGGACAGCAAGAGACCCAGTACTTC
TRBJ1-6 . . TRBV19 CASRKGHVSYNSPLHF TGTGCCAGTAGGAAGGGACACGTCTCCTATAATTCACCCCTCCACTTT
TRBJ2-3 TRBD1 . TRBV4-3 CASSQDARGRTDTQYF TGCGCCAGCAGCCAAGACGCCAGGGGGCGAACAGATACGCAGTATTTT
TRBJ2-3 TRBD2 . TRBV30 CASSSGSTDTQYF TGTGCCTCCTCTAGCGGGAGCACAGATACGCAGTATTTT
TRBJ1-5 TRBD1 . TRBV9 CASSTGGQPQHF TGTGCCAGCAGTACAGGGGGGCAGCCCCAGCATTTT
TRBJ2-5 . . TRBV19 CASSIGGGYQETQYF TGTGCCAGTAGTATAGGGGGGGGCTACCAAGAGACCCAGTACTTC
TRBJ2-7 . . TRBV18 CASSPPFGEQYF TGTGCCAGCTCACCACCGTTCGGCGAGCAGTACTTC
TRBJ1-2 . . TRBV11-3 CASSSKVGQGITF .
TRBJ1-1 TRBD1 . TRBV28 CASSSRGQGEAFF TGTGCCAGCAGTTCCCGTGGACAGGGTGAAGCTTTCTTT
TRBJ2-7 . . TRBV4-1 CASSQAESSYEQYF TGCGCCAGCAGCCAAGCGGAGAGCTCCTACGAGCAGTACTTC
TRBJ1-5 . . TRBV6-6 CASSYSAGDRNQPQHF TGTGCCAGCAGTTACTCGGCAGGGGATCGGAATCAGCCCCAGCATTTT
TRBJ2-2 TRBD2 few TRBV5-1 CASSPRREENTGELFF TGCGCCAGCAGCCCTCGGCGGGAGGAGAATACCGGGGAGCTGTTTTTT
TRBJ1-5 TRBD1 . TRBV28 CASSEQQGQGNQPQHF TGTGCCAGCAGTGAGCAACAAGGACAGGGCAATCAGCCCCAGCATTTT
TRBJ1-3 . . TRBV5-1 CASSSSFGNTIYF TGCGCCAGCAGTTCCTCCTTTGGAAACACCATATATTTT
TRBJ1-2 TRBD1 . TRBV29-1 CSRGQTNYGYTF TGCAGTAGGGGACAGACTAACTATGGCTACACCTTC
TRBJ2-3 . . TRBV9 CASSVDISFTDTQYF TGTGCCAGCAGCGTAGATATATCGTTCACAGATACGCAGTATTTT
TRBJ2-1 TRBD1 . TRBV7-9 CASMPGQDAYNEQFF TGTGCCAGCATGCCGGGACAGGACGCCTACAATGAGCAGTTCTTC
TRBJ2-7 TRBD1 . TRBV5-1 CASSTDRGYEQYF TGCGCCAGCAGCACCGACAGGGGCTACGAGCAGTACTTC
TRBJ2-7 . . TRBV27 CASSRTDSTYEQYF TGTGCCAGCAGTCGAACGGACAGTACCTACGAGCAGTACTTC
TRBJ1-3 . . TRBV7-9 CASRGGAGNTIYF TGTGCCAGCAGGGGAGGGGCTGGAAACACCATATATTTT
TRBJ1-1 . . TRBV12-5 CASGLVRGANTEAFF TGTGCTAGTGGTTTGGTAAGGGGCGCGAACACTGAAGCTTTCTTT
TRBJ2-7 TRBD1 . TRBV11-2 CASGKTGAAYEQYF TGTGCCAGCGGAAAGACAGGGGCGGCCTACGAGCAGTACTTC
TRBJ2-5 . . TRBV27 CASSLWRGQGETQYF TGTGCCAGCAGTTTATGGAGGGGGCAGGGGGAGACCCAGTACTTC
TRBJ2-2 . . TRBV7-6 CASSLVWFGGLSGELFF TGTGCCAGCAGCTTAGTCTGGTTCGGAGGTCTCTCCGGGGAGCTGTTTTTT
TRBJ1-2 . . TRBV28 CASSPLPYGGYTF TGTGCCAGCAGTCCCTTGCCCTACGGTGGCTACACCTTC
TRBJ2-7 . . TRBV23-1 CASSQRDPIYEQYF TGCGCCAGCAGTCAGCGGGACCCAATCTACGAGCAGTACTTC